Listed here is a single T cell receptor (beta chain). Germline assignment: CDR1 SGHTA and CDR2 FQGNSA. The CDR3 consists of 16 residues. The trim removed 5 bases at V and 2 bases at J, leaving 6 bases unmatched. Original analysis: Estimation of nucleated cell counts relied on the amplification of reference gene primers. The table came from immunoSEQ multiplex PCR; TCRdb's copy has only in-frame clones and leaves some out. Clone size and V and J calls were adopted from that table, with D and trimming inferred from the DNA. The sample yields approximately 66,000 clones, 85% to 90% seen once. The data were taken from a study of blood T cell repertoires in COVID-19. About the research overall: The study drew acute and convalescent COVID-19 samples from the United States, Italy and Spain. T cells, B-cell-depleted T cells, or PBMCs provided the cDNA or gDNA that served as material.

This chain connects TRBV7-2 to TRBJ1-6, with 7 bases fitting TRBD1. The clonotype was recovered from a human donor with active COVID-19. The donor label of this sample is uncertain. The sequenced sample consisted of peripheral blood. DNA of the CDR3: TGTGCCAGCAGCCTACGGACAGGACCCTATAATTCACCCCTCCACTTT. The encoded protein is CASSLRTGPYNSPLHF.